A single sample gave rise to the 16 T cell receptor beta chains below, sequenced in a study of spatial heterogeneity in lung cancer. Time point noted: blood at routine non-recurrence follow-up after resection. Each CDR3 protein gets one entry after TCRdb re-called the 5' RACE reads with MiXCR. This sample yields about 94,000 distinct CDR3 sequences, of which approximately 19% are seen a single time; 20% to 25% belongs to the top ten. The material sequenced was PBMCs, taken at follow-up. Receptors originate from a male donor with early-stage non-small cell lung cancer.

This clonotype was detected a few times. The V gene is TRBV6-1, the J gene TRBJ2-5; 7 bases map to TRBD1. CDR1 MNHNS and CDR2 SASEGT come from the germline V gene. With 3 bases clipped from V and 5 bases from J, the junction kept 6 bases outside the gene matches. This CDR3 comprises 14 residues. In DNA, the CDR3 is TGTGCCAGCAGTGATGCTGACAGGGAGGAGACCCAGTACTTC. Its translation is CASSDADREETQYF.

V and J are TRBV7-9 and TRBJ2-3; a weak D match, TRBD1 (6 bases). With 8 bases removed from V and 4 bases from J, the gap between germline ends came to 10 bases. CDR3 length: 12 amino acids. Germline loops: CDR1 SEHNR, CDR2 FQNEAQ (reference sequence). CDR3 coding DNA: TGTGCCAGCGTGAAGGGGGCAGATACGCAGTATTTT. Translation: CASVKGADTQYF.

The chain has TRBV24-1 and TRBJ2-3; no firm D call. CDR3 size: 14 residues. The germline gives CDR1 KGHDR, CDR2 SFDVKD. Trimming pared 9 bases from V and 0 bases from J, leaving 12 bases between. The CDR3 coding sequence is TGTGCCACCTCATTGGAAGCTAGCACAGATACGCAGTATTTT. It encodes CATSLEASTDTQYF.

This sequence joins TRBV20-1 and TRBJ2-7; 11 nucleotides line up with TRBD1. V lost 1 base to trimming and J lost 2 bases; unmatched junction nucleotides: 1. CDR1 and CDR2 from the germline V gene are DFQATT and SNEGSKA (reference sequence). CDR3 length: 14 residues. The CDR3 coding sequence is TGCAGTGCTAGAGGGACAGGGGGCCCCTACGAGCAGTACGTC. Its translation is CSARGTGGPYEQYV.

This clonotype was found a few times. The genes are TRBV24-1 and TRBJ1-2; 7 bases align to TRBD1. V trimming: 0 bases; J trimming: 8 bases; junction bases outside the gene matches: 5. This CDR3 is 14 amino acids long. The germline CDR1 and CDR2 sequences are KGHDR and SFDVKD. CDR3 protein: CATSDLDRVSGYTF. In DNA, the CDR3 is TGTGCCACCAGTGATTTGGACAGGGTGAGCGGCTACACCTTC.

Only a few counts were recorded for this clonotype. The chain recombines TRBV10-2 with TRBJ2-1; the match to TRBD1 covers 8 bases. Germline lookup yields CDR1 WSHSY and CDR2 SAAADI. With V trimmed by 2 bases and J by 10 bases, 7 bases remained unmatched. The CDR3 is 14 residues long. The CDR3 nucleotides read TGCGCCAGCAGTGAGCCAGGACAGGGACGAGAGCAGTTCTTC. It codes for CASSEPGQGREQFF.

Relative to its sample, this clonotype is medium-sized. This CDR3 reads CASSLRASGGTGELFF. Here the CDR3 DNA reads TGTGCCAGCAGCTTAAGGGCTAGCGGGGGCACCGGGGAGCTGTTTTTT. V and J are TRBV7-2 and TRBJ2-2, with 10 positions matching TRBD2. The CDR3 has 16 amino acids. Losses at the gene ends were 2 bases for V and 4 bases for J; bases not matched to a gene: 4. The germline CDR1 and CDR2 sequences are SGHTA and FQGNSA.

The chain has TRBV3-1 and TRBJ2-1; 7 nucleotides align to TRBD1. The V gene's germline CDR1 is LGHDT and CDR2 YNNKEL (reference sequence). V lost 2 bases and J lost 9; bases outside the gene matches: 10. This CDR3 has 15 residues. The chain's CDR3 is CASSQTWDSTFEQFF. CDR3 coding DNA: TGTGCCAGCAGCCAAACATGGGACAGTACATTTGAGCAGTTCTTC.

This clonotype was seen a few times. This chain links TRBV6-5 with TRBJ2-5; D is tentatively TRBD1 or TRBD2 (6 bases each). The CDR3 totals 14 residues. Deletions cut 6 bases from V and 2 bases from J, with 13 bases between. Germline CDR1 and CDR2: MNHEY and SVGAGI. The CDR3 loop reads CASRRGPAQETQYF. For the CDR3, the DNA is TGTGCCAGCAGACGGGGGCCAGCACAAGAGACCCAGTACTTC.

CDR3 protein: CASSYSPGDEAFF. The CDR3 DNA follows: TGTGCCAGCAGTTACTCCCCAGGGGATGAAGCTTTCTTT. This chain links TRBV6-2 or TRBV6-3 with TRBJ1-1, with a weak D call TRBD1 (6 bases). Trimming took off 0 bases at V and 7 bases at J, with 9 bases between the two ends. Germline V CDR1 and CDR2: MNHEY, SVGEGT. The CDR3 consists of 13 residues.

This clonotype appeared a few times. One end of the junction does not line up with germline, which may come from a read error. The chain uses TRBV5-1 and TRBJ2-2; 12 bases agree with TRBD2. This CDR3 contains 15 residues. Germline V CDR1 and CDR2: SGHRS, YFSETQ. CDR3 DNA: TGCGCCAGCAGCGGAAGGACTAGCGGGGCCGGGGAGTTGTTTTTT. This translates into CASSGRTSGAGELFF.

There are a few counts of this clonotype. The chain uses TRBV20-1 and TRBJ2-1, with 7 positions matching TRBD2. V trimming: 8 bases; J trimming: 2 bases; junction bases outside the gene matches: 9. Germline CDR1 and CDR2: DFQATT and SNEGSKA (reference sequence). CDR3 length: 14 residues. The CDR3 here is CSPGLVGPYNEQFF. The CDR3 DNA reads TGCAGTCCCGGACTAGTAGGACCCTACAATGAGCAGTTCTTC.

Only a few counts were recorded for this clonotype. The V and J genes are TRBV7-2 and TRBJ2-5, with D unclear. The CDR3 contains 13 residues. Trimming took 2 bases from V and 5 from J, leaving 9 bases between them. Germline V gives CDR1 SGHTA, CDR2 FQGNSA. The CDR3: CASSLLPQETQYF. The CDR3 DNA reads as TGTGCCAGCAGCTTATTGCCCCAGGAGACCCAGTACTTC. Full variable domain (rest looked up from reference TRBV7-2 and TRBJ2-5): GAGVSQSPSNKVTEKGKDVELRCDPISGHTALYWYRQSLGQGLEFLIYFQGNSAPDKSGLPSDRFSAERTGGSVSTLTIQRTQQEDSAVYLCASSLLPQETQYFGPGTRLLVL.

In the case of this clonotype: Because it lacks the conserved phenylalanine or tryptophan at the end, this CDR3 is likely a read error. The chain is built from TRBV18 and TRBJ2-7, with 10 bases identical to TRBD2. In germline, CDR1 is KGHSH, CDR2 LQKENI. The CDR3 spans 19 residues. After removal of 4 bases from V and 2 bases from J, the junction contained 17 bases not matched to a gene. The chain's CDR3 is CASSLARVSSGSSTYEQYL. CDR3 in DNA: TGTGCCAGCTCACTCGCCCGGGTATCTAGCGGGAGTTCAACCTACGAGCAGTACCTC.

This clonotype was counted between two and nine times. The CDR3 nucleotides are TGTGCCAGCAGCCCCGGACAGTTCCTGAATGAAAAACTGTTTTTT. This gives the protein CASSPGQFLNEKLFF. The rearrangement links TRBV27 to TRBJ1-4; D might be TRBD1 (6 bases). The germline V gene encodes CDR1 MNHEY and CDR2 SMNVEV (reference sequence). The V end lost 6 bases, the J end lost 5 bases, and 16 bases lay between the germline ends. This CDR3 is built from 15 residues.

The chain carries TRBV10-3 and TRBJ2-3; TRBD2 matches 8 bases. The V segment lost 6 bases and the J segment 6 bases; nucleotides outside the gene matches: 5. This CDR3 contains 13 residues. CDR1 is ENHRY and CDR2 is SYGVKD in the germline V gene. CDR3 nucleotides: TGTGCCATCAGCCAGCGGGAGAGGGATACGCAGTATTTT. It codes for CAISQRERDTQYF.